This T cell receptor beta chain appears in the sequencing data of a study of graft-versus-host responses after intestinal transplantation. Findings and limits, study-wide: Recipient marrow harbored GvH clones, some of which surfaced first in ileum or blood.

Profiling relied on immunoSEQ multiplex PCR, and the TCRdb table lists in-frame clones only, not all of them. The sample holds about 18,000 clones, 35% to 45% seen once. The germline V gene encodes CDR1 SEHNR and CDR2 FQNEAQ (reference sequence). The germline V and J ends were trimmed by 4 bases and 5 bases, with 11 bases remaining between them. The CDR3 has 13 residues. Researchers placed about 200,000 CFSE-labeled responder cells in culture with about 200,000 irradiated, violet-dye-labeled stimulator cells. The source is a human patient who received an intestinal transplant. The input for sequencing was alloreactive CD4+ T cells from a mixed lymphocyte reaction culture, taken before intestinal transplant. This sample's subset: CFSE-low proliferating T cells sorted from roughly six-day pre-transplant mixed lymphocyte reaction (GvH or HvG direction). V and J are TRBV7-9 and TRBJ1-1; tentatively, D is TRBD1 (6 bases). The CDR3 region has the DNA TGTGCCAGCAGCTCGCGGGGGCTTACTGAAGCTTTCTTT. The encoded protein is CASSSRGLTEAFF.